The table lists the clone carrying this T cell receptor (beta chain) with a few counts. Its antigen remains unidentified. The individuals who served as donors were healthy Caucasians living in Russia, aged about 6 to 95. With V trimmed by 3 bases and J by 4 bases, 5 bases remained unmatched. The CDR3 is made up of 16 amino acids. The germline V gene has CDR1 SGHTA and CDR2 FQGNSA. The data stem from a study of blood T cells in healthy people across ages. Study results and caveats: Long-lived donors had more naive CD4+ cells and higher diversity than aged donors.

Next came a second PCR, run for about 7 to 12 cycles, which used a sample-barcoded 5' primer along with a J-beta primer mix. TCRdb itself ran the 5' RACE reads through MiXCR, one entry per CDR3 protein. Seen here are approximately 770,000 distinct CDR3 sequences, roughly 64% observed once, and the top ten hold around 20%. The chain has TRBV7-2 and TRBJ2-5; 13 positions match TRBD2. The TCR was taken from a man aged 30 to 45 in good health. Sequencing was carried out using blood. In DNA, the CDR3 is TGTGCCAGCAGCTTCATGGGACTAGCGGGGAGAGAGACCCAGTACTTC. As protein: CASSFMGLAGRETQYF.